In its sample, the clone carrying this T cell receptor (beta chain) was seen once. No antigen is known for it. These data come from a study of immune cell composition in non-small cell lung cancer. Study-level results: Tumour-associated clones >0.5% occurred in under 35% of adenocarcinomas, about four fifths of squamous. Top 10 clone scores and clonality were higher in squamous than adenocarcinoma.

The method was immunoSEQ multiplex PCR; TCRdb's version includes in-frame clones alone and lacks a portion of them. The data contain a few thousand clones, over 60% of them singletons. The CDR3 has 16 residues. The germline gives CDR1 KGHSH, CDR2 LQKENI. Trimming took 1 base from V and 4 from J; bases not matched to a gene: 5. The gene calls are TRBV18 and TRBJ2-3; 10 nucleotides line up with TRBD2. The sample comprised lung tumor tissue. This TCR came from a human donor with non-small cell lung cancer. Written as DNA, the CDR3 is TGTGCCAGCTCACCACGAGCGGGGGGGGGCCCAGATACGCAGTATTTT. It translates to CASSPRAGGGPDTQYF.